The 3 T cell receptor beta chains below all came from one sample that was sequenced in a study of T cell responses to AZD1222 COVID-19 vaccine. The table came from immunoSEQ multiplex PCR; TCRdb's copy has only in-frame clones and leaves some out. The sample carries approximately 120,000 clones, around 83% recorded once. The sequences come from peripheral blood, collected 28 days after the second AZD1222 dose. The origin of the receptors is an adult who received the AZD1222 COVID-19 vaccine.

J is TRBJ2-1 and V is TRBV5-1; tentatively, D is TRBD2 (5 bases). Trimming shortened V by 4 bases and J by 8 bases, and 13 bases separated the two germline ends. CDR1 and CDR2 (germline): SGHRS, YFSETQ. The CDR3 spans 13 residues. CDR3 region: CASSPGGSDEQFF. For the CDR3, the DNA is TGCGCCAGCAGCCCCGGCGGGTCCGATGAGCAGTTCTTC. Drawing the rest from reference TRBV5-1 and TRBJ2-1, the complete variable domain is KAGVTQTPRYLIKTRGQQVTLSCSPISGHRSVSWYQQTPGQGLQFLFEYFSETQRNKGNFPGRFSGRQFSNSRSEMNVSTLELGDSALYLCASSPGGSDEQFFGPGTRLTVL.

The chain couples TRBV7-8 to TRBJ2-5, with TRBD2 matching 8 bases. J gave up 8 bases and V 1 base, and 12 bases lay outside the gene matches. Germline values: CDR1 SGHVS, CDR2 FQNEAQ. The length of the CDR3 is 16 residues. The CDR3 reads CASSLGASGGSHTQYF. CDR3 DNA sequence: TGTGCCAGCAGCTTAGGAGCGAGCGGGGGCTCCCACACCCAGTACTTC.

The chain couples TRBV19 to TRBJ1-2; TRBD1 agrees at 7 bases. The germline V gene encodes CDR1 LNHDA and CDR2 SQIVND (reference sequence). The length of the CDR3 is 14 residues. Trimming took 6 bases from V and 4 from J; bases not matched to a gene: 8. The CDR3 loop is CASSPSRDSYGYTF. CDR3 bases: TGTGCCAGTAGCCCTTCCCGGGACAGCTATGGCTACACCTTC.